Following are 20 T cell receptor beta chains from one sample sequenced in a study of molecular identifiers for immune sequencing clone quantification. MiXCR, run by TCRdb on the PCR reads, gives a single entry per CDR3 protein. This sample has about 510,000 distinct CDR3 sequences, with around 23% found just once. Input material: naive CD8+ T cells from blood, with Jurkat cell RNA spiked in. Subset indicated: FACS-sorted CD8+CD4-CCR7+CD45RA+ naive T cells. The receptors come from a human donor in good health. Some libraries in this study had Jurkat cell RNA spiked in.

This clonotype was counted only a few times. V gene TRBV19 combines with J gene TRBJ1-2; D remains unclear. Germline V gene lookup returns CDR1 LNHDA and CDR2 SQIVND (reference sequence). The CDR3 has 15 residues. V was cut by 0 bases and J by 3 bases, with 11 bases left in between. The CDR3 region has the DNA TGTGCCAGTAGTATAGATACAAGAGGATACTATGGCTACACCTTC. Translated: CASSIDTRGYYGYTF. Together with reference TRBV19 and TRBJ1-2, the CDR3 gives the full variable domain: DGGITQSPKYLFRKEGQNVTLSCEQNLNHDAMYWYRQDPGQGLRLIYYSQIVNDFQKGDIAEGYSVSREKKESFPLTVTSAQKNPTAFYLCASSIDTRGYYGYTFGSGTRLTVV.

This clonotype came up a few times. The rearrangement joins TRBV11-2 to TRBJ2-1, with D hard to call. V gave up 0 bases and J gave up 10 bases, with 7 bases separating them. The CDR3 spans 12 residues. Germline-derived CDR1 and CDR2 are SGHAT and FQNNGV. CDR3 region: CASSLDSIEQFF. The CDR3 DNA sequence: TGTGCCAGCAGCTTAGACTCAATAGAGCAGTTCTTC.

This clonotype has a count of ten or more. V gene TRBV6-5 combines with J gene TRBJ2-7, with D uncertain. Germline assignment: CDR1 MNHEY and CDR2 SVGAGI. The CDR3 sequence is 11 residues long. Trimming removed 2 bases at V and 7 bases at J, with 6 bases between. The CDR3 DNA reads as TGTGCCAGCAGTTACGGTATAGAGCAGTACTTC. This gives the protein CASSYGIEQYF.

This clonotype was seen a handful of times. The J gene is TRBJ1-4, the V gene TRBV7-8, with D unresolved. The CDR3 totals 14 residues. CDR1 and CDR2 (germline): SGHVS, FQNEAQ. The germline V and J ends were trimmed by 5 bases and 4 bases, with 11 bases remaining between them. As DNA, the CDR3 is TGTGCCAGCAGCCTCACAGAGATTAATGAAAAACTGTTTTTT. Protein sequence: CASSLTEINEKLFF.

The chain carries TRBV7-2 and TRBJ2-7; TRBD2 agrees at 9 bases. This CDR3 comprises 15 residues. CDR1 SGHTA and CDR2 FQGNSA come from the germline V gene. Trimming took 5 bases from V and 4 from J; bases not matched to a gene: 9. The CDR3 loop reads CASSTGLAREYEQYF. Here the CDR3 DNA reads TGTGCCAGCAGCACTGGACTAGCGAGAGAATACGAGCAGTACTTC.

This clonotype was counted ten times or more. The rearrangement joins TRBV6-2 or TRBV6-3 to TRBJ1-5, with D uncertain. Trimming cost V 4 bases and J 5 bases, with 12 bases left between them. Germline V gene data show CDR1 as MNHEY and CDR2 as SVGEGT. The CDR3 spans 14 residues. In DNA, the CDR3 is TGTGCCAGCAGTTTCGAAGAAATCGATCAGCCCCAGCATTTT. This gives the protein CASSFEEIDQPQHF.

V and J are TRBV19 and TRBJ2-3; D possibly matches TRBD1 or TRBD2 (7 bases each). Germline values: CDR1 LNHDA, CDR2 SQIVND (reference sequence). V lost 1 base to trimming and J lost 1 base, with 18 bases between them. The CDR3 has 18 residues. CDR3: CASSIGNRGGPGTDTQYF. The CDR3 region has the DNA TGTGCCAGTAGTATAGGTAACAGGGGAGGGCCGGGCACAGATACGCAGTATTTT.

This clonotype was seen at least ten times. The V call is TRBV4-3, the J call TRBJ2-5; 10 nucleotides line up with TRBD2. There are 17 residues in the CDR3. The germline V gene encodes CDR1 LGHNA and CDR2 YSLEER. Trimming removed 0 bases from V and 5 bases from J; junction bases left unmatched: 9. CDR3 DNA: TGCGCCAGCAGCCAAGACCGGGCTAGCGGGGGTCACGAGACCCAGTACTTC. Its translation: CASSQDRASGGHETQYF.

A few counts support this clonotype. CDR3 nucleotide sequence: TGCGCCAGCAGCCAGTACCTTGAGACAGACAGCACAGATACGCAGTATTTT. Residues: CASSQYLETDSTDTQYF. V gene TRBV4-3 combines with J gene TRBJ2-3; D may be TRBD1 (5 bases). This CDR3 has 17 amino acids. V was clipped by 3 bases and J by 0 bases, with 16 bases between them. The germline V gene encodes CDR1 LGHNA and CDR2 YSLEER.

This chain joins TRBV7-9 and TRBJ2-1; D ambiguous. The germline V gene encodes CDR1 SEHNR and CDR2 FQNEAQ (reference sequence). The V end was cut by 4 bases, the J end by 5 bases, with 12 bases between. The CDR3 spans 14 residues. The CDR3 DNA reads TGTGCCAGCAGCTATCTACACGAGGACAATGAGCAGTTCTTC. This gives the protein CASSYLHEDNEQFF.

This clonotype has a handful of counts. CDR3 nucleotide sequence: TGTGCCAGCAGTTTAGCCCGAGGACAGCTCCAAGAGACCCAGTACTTC. As protein: CASSLARGQLQETQYF. This chain uses TRBV12-3 or TRBV12-4 with TRBJ2-5, with a tentative D call TRBD1 (6 bases). Trimming left V 0 bases short and J 1 base short, with 12 bases between. The CDR3 is 16 amino acids.

This clonotype occurred many times. The chain recombines TRBV12-3 or TRBV12-4 with TRBJ2-6; D is perhaps TRBD1 (6 bases). The V gene lost 6 bases and the J gene lost 0 bases, with 15 bases spanning the gap. The CDR3 runs 17 residues. CDR3 amino acids: CASSVQDSSSGANVLTF. CDR3 bases: TGTGCCAGCAGCGTCCAGGACAGCAGCTCTGGGGCCAACGTCCTGACTTTC.

This clonotype was detected ten times or more. V gene TRBV20-1 combines with J gene TRBJ1-2; maybe TRBD1 (5 bases). Trimming pared 6 bases from V and 8 bases from J, leaving 19 bases between. Germline V CDR1 and CDR2: DFQATT, SNEGSKA (reference sequence). This CDR3 is built from 13 residues. CDR3 sequence: CSAPPAKGQGYTF. CDR3 DNA sequence: TGCAGTGCACCCCCCGCTAAGGGGCAAGGCTACACCTTC.

A word on this clonotype: A junction boundary mismatches the germline segment, possibly from a read error. The gene calls are TRBV24-1 and TRBJ2-1; D is undetermined. The germline CDR1 and CDR2 sequences are KGHDR and SFDVKD. This CDR3 region has 18 residues. The CDR3 here is CATSDPVSAKSSYNEQLF. CDR3 DNA: TGTGCCACCAGTGACCCCGTTTCAGCGAAGAGCTCCTACAATGAGCAGCTCTTC.

The gene calls are TRBV5-3 and TRBJ1-3; D possibly corresponds to TRBD1 (5 bases). TRBV5-3 is an ORF for which the function is uncertain. Trimming took 8 bases from V and 0 from J, leaving 18 bases between them. This CDR3 spans 16 amino acids. Here the CDR3 DNA reads TGTGCCAGCAGATCCTCCGGGGACCTCTCTGGAAACACCATATATTTT. Encoded protein: CASRSSGDLSGNTIYF.

J is TRBJ2-7 and V is TRBV28; tentatively, D is TRBD1 or TRBD2 (6 bases each). The CDR3 loop spans 17 amino acids. Germline V lookup: CDR1 MDHEN, CDR2 SYDVKM. Trimming removed 3 bases at V and 3 bases at J, with 21 bases between. CDR3 residues: CASSLSERGRSLYEQYF. The CDR3 DNA reads TGTGCCAGCAGTTTGTCAGAACGGGGGCGATCTCTCTACGAGCAGTACTTC.

This rearrangement joins TRBV7-9 to TRBJ2-3; 11 nucleotides align to TRBD2. This CDR3 has 16 amino acids. J lost 4 bases, V lost 2 bases, and 5 bases had no gene match. CDR1 and CDR2 (germline): SEHNR, FQNEAQ (reference sequence). The DNA for the CDR3 is TGTGCCAGCAGCTTACTACTAGCGGGAGCCTCAGATACGCAGTATTTT. This encodes CASSLLLAGASDTQYF.

This chain connects TRBV6-2 or TRBV6-3 to TRBJ2-3, with unresolved D. From germline, CDR1 is MNHEY and CDR2 SVGEGT. Trimming pared 5 bases from V and 0 bases from J, leaving 15 bases between. This CDR3 is built from 16 residues. CDR3 loop: CASSDTATPSTDTQYF. CDR3 coding DNA: TGTGCCAGCAGTGATACAGCTACACCCAGCACAGATACGCAGTATTTT.

This clonotype came up a few times. The chain is built from TRBV27 and TRBJ2-5; no clear D. This CDR3 has 16 residues. CDR1 is MNHEY, CDR2 SMNVEV, per germline (reference sequence). V was clipped by 6 bases and J by 0 bases, with 17 bases between them. Here the CDR3 DNA reads TGTGCCAGCAGCCCGAACAGTCTTTCGTACCAAGAGACCCAGTACTTC. This encodes CASSPNSLSYQETQYF.

Concerning this clonotype: The final CDR3 position lacks the conserved phenylalanine or tryptophan, pointing to a likely read error. The CDR3 protein is CASSYNEWGNIQYV. The CDR3 bases are TGTGCCAGCAGTTACAATGAATGGGGAAACATTCAGTACGTC. This chain links TRBV6-2 or TRBV6-3 with TRBJ2-4; the D is unclear. Looked up from germline, CDR1 is MNHEY and CDR2 is SVGEGT. This CDR3 is built from 14 residues. V lost 2 bases and J 6 bases, leaving 11 bases between the germline ends.